These T cell receptor beta chains were read from a single sample in a study of T cells in pancreatic ductal adenocarcinoma. Repertoires were generated with immunoSEQ multiplex PCR, while TCRdb's copy carries only in-frame clones and drops some. Among some 10,000 clones listed, 89% were seen once. Sequenced: PBMCs. The receptors were gathered from a human donor with pancreatic ductal adenocarcinoma. Both conserved end residues are part of each CDR3. A D gene is named only where the DNA matches it firmly. The size entry is marked missing in some rows and otherwise reads once, few, many or a size class.

d_call | j_call | v_call | clone_size | cdr3_aa | cdr3_nt
TRBD1 | TRBJ2-3 | TRBV28 | - | CASSPHGDRSTDTQYF | TGTGCCAGCAGTCCTCACGGGGACAGGAGCACAGATACGCAGTATTTT
- | TRBJ2-5 | TRBV6-5 | - | CASSSPEGALLETQYF | TGTGCCAGCAGTTCCCCGGAGGGGGCGCTTCTAGAGACCCAGTACTTC
- | TRBJ2-5 | TRBV30 | once | CAWSVGVAGRSETQYF | TGTGCCTGGAGTGTAGGAGTGGCCGGTCGGTCCGAGACCCAGTACTTC
TRBD1 | TRBJ1-2 | TRBV28 | - | CAGMDRGSGGYTF | TGTGCCGGGATGGACAGGGGGTCTGGGGGCTACACCTTC
- | TRBJ2-2 | TRBV5-4 | few | CASSLEGRGARLNTGELFF | TGTGCCAGCAGCTTGGAGGGCAGGGGGGCTCGGTTAAACACCGGGGAGCTGTTTTTT
TRBD1 | TRBJ2-2 | TRBV5-1 | - | CASSANLGQGTGELFF | TGCGCCAGCAGCGCCAATCTAGGACAGGGGACAGGGGAGCTGTTTTTT
- | TRBJ1-6 | TRBV30 | few | CAWSVGPGPLHF | TGTGCCTGGAGTGTTGGCCCAGGGCCCCTCCACTTT
TRBD2 | TRBJ2-3 | TRBV19 | - | CASSIGNSGATDTQYF | TGTGCCAGTAGTATAGGGAATAGCGGGGCCACAGATACGCAGTATTTT
- | TRBJ1-1 | TRBV19 | - | CATQQSSWTEAFF | TGTGCCACCCAACAGTCCAGCTGGACTGAAGCTTTCTTT
- | TRBJ1-6 | TRBV28 | few | CASSPTWTDNSPLHF | TGTGCCAGCAGCCCTACCTGGACAGATAATTCACCCCTCCACTTT
- | TRBJ2-7 | TRBV19 | - | CASSRDFSSYEQYF | TGTGCCAGTAGTAGGGACTTTAGCTCCTACGAGCAGTACTTC
- | TRBJ2-3 | TRBV19 | - | CASRGGTAGSDTQYF | TGTGCCAGTAGAGGCGGGACAGCTGGTTCAGATACGCAGTATTTT
- | TRBJ2-1 | TRBV7-9 | - | CASSFGGFYNEQFF | TGTGCCAGCAGCTTCGGCGGCTTTTACAATGAGCAGTTCTTC
TRBD2 | TRBJ2-3 | TRBV9 | once | CASSMGLAGGTSTDTQYF | TGTGCCAGCAGCATGGGACTAGCGGGAGGGACTAGCACAGATACGCAGTATTTT
- | TRBJ2-2 | TRBV28 | once | CASSRQGLTGELFF | TGTGCCAGCAGCCGACAGGGACTCACCGGGGAGCTGTTTTTT
TRBD1 | TRBJ2-7 | TRBV27 | once | CASSPGQNEQYF | TGTGCCAGCAGTCCGGGACAGAACGAGCAGTACTTC
TRBD1 | TRBJ1-4 | TRBV2 | - | CASSTGTGNEKLFF | TGTGCCAGCAGTACCGGGACAGGGAATGAAAAACTGTTTTTT
- | TRBJ2-6 | TRBV19 | - | CASSPTGLSGANVLTF | TGTGCCAGTAGTCCCACAGGGCTCTCTGGGGCCAACGTCCTGACTTTC
TRBD1 | TRBJ1-4 | TRBV30 | - | CAWSVGLGGYEKLFF | TGTGCCTGGAGTGTAGGGCTAGGGGGCTATGAAAAACTGTTTTTT
- | TRBJ2-7 | TRBV7-3 | - | CASSLNRESYEQYF | TGTGCCAGCAGCTTAAACAGGGAATCCTACGAGCAGTACTTC
TRBD1 | TRBJ1-6 | TRBV28 | - | CASSFLPGQGNSPLHF | TGTGCCAGCAGTTTTTTACCGGGACAGGGGAATTCACCCCTCCACTTT
TRBD2 | TRBJ2-7 | TRBV28 | once | CASSPPGLAVYEQYF | TGTGCCAGCAGTCCACCGGGACTAGCCGTCTACGAGCAGTACTTC
TRBD1 | TRBJ2-7 | TRBV5-1 | - | CASSAGTGGREQYF | TGCGCCAGCAGCGCCGGGACAGGGGGCAGGGAGCAGTACTTC
TRBD1 | TRBJ2-4 | TRBV18 | - | CASSLRTGEDIQYF | TGTGCCAGCTCATTACGGACAGGGGAGGACATTCAGTACTTC
TRBD2 | TRBJ2-2 | TRBV2 | - | CASTSPQGSGDTGELFF | TGTGCCAGCACCTCCCCCCAGGGTAGCGGGGACACCGGGGAGCTGTTTTTT
TRBD2 | TRBJ2-5 | TRBV10-2 | - | CASRLAGGQETQYF | TGCGCCAGCCGCTTAGCGGGGGGCCAAGAGACCCAGTACTTC
- | TRBJ2-1 | TRBV11-2 | - | CASSSPVTVSYNEQFF | TGTGCCAGCAGCTCCCCGGTTACAGTCTCCTACAATGAGCAGTTCTTC
TRBD1 | TRBJ2-7 | TRBV6-1 | - | CASSRDRSYEQYF | TGTGCCAGCAGTCGGGACAGGTCCTACGAGCAGTACTTC
- | TRBJ1-2 | TRBV13 | - | CASSLGSITNYGYTF | TGTGCCAGCAGCTTAGGTAGCATTACTAACTATGGCTACACCTTC
TRBD1 | TRBJ2-7 | TRBV14 | - | CASSPGQGIFYEQYF | TGTGCCAGCAGCCCTGGACAGGGTATATTCTACGAGCAGTACTTC
- | TRBJ1-5 | TRBV2 | - | CASSVRSGRNQPQHF | TGTGCCAGCAGTGTCCGGTCAGGGCGCAATCAGCCCCAGCATTTT
- | TRBJ1-3 | TRBV18 | once | CASFLGGPAGNTIYF | TGTGCCAGCTTCTTAGGCGGCCCGGCTGGAAACACCATATATTTT
TRBD1 | TRBJ1-5 | TRBV23-1 | - | CASSLTGPNQPQHF | TGCGCCAGCAGCCTGACAGGGCCCAATCAGCCCCAGCATTTT
TRBD1 | TRBJ1-1 | TRBV6-5 | - | CASTRAGGTEAFF | TGTGCCAGCACCAGGGCAGGGGGAACTGAAGCTTTCTTT
TRBD2 | TRBJ2-5 | TRBV11-3 | - | CASSFEGGGLQETQYF | TGTGCCAGCAGCTTTGAGGGCGGGGGGCTCCAAGAGACCCAGTACTTC
- | TRBJ1-4 | TRBV11-2 | - | CASSLHTGLNEKLFF | TGTGCCAGCAGCTTACATACCGGACTCAATGAAAAACTGTTTTTT
TRBD1 | TRBJ2-3 | TRBV7-8 | - | CASSTHRGTFTDTQYF | TGTGCCAGCAGCACCCACAGGGGAACTTTCACAGATACGCAGTATTTT
TRBD2 | TRBJ2-3 | TRBV4-3 | - | CASSQLIGRAIGTDTQYF | TGCGCCAGCAGCCAACTTATCGGGAGGGCGATTGGCACAGATACGCAGTATTTT
TRBD2 | TRBJ2-1 | TRBV11-3 | - | CASSSGGTSLFF | TGTGCCAGCAGCTCTGGGGGGACTAGTTTATTCTTC
TRBD2 | TRBJ2-3 | TRBV7-3 | - | CASSSTSGRALDTDTQYF | TGTGCCAGCAGCTCGACTAGCGGGAGGGCCTTGGACACAGATACGCAGTATTTT
- | TRBJ1-5 | TRBV5-1 | - | CASSWTGDSNQPQHF | TGCGCCAGCAGCTGGACGGGAGATAGCAATCAGCCCCAGCATTTT
TRBD2 | TRBJ2-1 | TRBV27 | - | CASSWGAGGGNEQFF | TGTGCCAGCAGTTGGGGGGCGGGGGGAGGCAATGAGCAGTTCTTC
- | TRBJ1-4 | TRBV5-5 | - | CASSLAGGFSNEKLFF | TGTGCCAGCAGCTTGGCCGGGGGGTTCTCTAATGAAAAACTGTTTTTT
TRBD1 | TRBJ1-6 | TRBV15 | - | CATSTGTGITLHF | TGTGCCACCAGCACCGGGACAGGGATTACCCTCCACTTT
TRBD1 | TRBJ2-7 | TRBV9 | - | CASSVGSQGPYEQYF | TGTGCCAGCAGCGTAGGGTCACAGGGGCCCTACGAGCAGTACTTC
- | TRBJ2-3 | TRBV28 | - | CASRGTGQHTDTQYF | TGTGCCAGCAGGGGAACGGGACAACACACAGATACGCAGTATTTT
TRBD1 | TRBJ2-1 | TRBV6-4 | - | CASSVDRGSYNEQFF | TGTGCCAGCAGTGTGGACAGGGGCTCCTACAATGAGCAGTTCTTC
- | TRBJ1-3 | TRBV28 | - | CASSWVGGLAAGNTIYF | TGTGCCAGCAGCTGGGTGGGCGGGCTAGCGGCTGGAAACACCATATATTTT
- | TRBJ1-3 | TRBV7-6 | - | CASSLGQPISGNTIYF | TGTGCCAGCAGCTTAGGACAGCCGATCTCTGGAAACACCATATATTTT
- | TRBJ1-5 | TRBV28 | - | CASSRPKGGDQPQHF | TGTGCCAGCAGTAGACCTAAAGGGGGAGATCAGCCCCAGCATTTT
- | TRBJ2-3 | TRBV7-3 | - | CASSLEPEPTDTQYF | TGTGCCAGCAGCTTAGAACCAGAACCTACAGATACGCAGTATTTT
- | TRBJ1-2 | TRBV18 | - | CASSPWGANYGYTF | TGTGCCAGCTCACCTTGGGGAGCTAACTATGGCTACACCTTC
- | TRBJ2-1 | TRBV30 | - | CAWSVVRGYNEQFF | TGTGCCTGGAGTGTAGTGCGGGGCTACAATGAGCAGTTCTTC
- | TRBJ1-1 | TRBV6-4 | - | CASSGGDGLGLLNTEAFF | TGTGCCAGCAGTGGAGGTGACGGCCTAGGCCTCTTGAACACTGAAGCTTTCTTT